This T cell receptor beta chain was identified in a study of Ad26.COV2.S vaccination and SARS-CoV-2 variants. Treatment meaning: about 20 received Ad26.COV2.S at low or high dose, single or two shots; 5 received placebo; per-sample allocation not given. Sampling occurred on day 63 after the first vaccine or placebo injection. Findings of the study overall: Reported post-vaccination CD8+ and CD4+ T cell responses to spike showed substantial breadth. Vaccine and placebo recipients had similar non-spike TCR breadth. Total T cell responses may have been underestimated by the TCR breadth and depth analyses.

CDR3 length: 12 residues. Germline V gives CDR1 SNHLY, CDR2 FYNNEI. Deletions cut 6 bases from V and 4 bases from J, with 8 bases between. Data came from immunoSEQ multiplex PCR; TCRdb stores just in-frame clones and leaves some out. This sample has 350,000 to 500,000 clones, with roughly 87% found just once. Concerning this clone itself: Its antigen is not known.

This TCR was sampled from a person aged 18-65 years who received the Ad26.COV2.S COVID-19 vaccine or a placebo. Sequences were derived from peripheral blood, sampled in a trial of Ad26.COV2.S vaccine versus placebo. The V call is TRBV2, the J call TRBJ2-3, with D uncertain. The CDR3 nucleotides read TGTGCCAGCAGCGCCTCTTCAGATACGCAGTATTTT. Residues: CASSASSDTQYF.